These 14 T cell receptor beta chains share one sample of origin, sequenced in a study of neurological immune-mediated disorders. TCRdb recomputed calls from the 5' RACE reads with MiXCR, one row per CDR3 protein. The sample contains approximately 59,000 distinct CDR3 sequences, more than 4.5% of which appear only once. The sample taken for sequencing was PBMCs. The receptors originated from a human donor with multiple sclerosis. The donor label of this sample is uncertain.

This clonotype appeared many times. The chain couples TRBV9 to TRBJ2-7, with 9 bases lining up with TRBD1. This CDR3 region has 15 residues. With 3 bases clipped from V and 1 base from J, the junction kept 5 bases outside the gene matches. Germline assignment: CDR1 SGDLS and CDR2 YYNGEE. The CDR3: CASSEGQGWSYEQYF. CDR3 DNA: TGTGCCAGCAGCGAGGGACAGGGCTGGTCCTACGAGCAGTACTTC.

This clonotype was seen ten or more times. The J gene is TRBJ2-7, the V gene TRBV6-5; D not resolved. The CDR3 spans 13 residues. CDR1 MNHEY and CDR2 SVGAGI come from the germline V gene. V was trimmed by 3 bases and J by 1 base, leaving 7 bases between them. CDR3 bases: TGTGCCAGCAGTTATGGGGTGTCCTACGAGCAGTACTTC. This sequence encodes CASSYGVSYEQYF.

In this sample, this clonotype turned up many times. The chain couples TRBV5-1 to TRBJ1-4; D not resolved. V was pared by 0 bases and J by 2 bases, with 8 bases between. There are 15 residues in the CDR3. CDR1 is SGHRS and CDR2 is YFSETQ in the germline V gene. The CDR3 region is CASSLGGRTNEKLFF. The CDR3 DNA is TGCGCCAGCAGCTTGGGAGGACGGACTAATGAAAAACTGTTTTTT.

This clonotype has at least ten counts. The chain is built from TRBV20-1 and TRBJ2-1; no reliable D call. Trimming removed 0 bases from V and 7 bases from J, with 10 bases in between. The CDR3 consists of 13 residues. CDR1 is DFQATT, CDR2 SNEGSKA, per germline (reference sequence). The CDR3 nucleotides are TGCAGTGCTAGAGATCAGCCGAAAAATGAGCAGTTCTTC. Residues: CSARDQPKNEQFF.

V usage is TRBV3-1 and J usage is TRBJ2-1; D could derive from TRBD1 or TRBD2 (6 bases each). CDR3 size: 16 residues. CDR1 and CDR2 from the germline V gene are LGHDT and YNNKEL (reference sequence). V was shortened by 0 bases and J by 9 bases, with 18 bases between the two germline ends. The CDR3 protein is CASSQDRFEGGTEQFF. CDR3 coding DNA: TGTGCCAGCAGCCAAGATCGATTCGAGGGGGGCACTGAGCAGTTCTTC.

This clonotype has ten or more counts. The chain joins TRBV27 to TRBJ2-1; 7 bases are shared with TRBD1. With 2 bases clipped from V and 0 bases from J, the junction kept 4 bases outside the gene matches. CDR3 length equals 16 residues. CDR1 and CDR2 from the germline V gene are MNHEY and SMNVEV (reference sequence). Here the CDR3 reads CASSLRGQSSYNEQFF. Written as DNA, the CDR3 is TGTGCCAGCAGTTTAAGGGGACAGAGCTCCTACAATGAGCAGTTCTTC.

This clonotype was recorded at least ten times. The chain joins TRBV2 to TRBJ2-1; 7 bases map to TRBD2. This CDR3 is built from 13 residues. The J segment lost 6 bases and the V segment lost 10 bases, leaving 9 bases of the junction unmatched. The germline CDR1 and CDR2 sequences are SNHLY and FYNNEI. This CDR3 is CATQAGRINEQFF. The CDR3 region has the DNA TGTGCCACCCAAGCGGGGAGGATCAATGAGCAGTTCTTC.

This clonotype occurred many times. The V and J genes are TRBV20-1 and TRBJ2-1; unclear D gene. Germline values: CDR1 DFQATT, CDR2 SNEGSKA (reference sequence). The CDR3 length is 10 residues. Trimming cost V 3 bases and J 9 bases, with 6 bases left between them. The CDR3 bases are TGCAGTGCTAGTTACCGTGAGCAGTTCTTC. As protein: CSASYREQFF.

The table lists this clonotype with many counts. CDR3 loop: CASSKGQMSSYNEQFF. In nucleotides, the CDR3 is TGTGCCAGCAGTAAGGGACAGATGAGCTCCTACAATGAGCAGTTCTTC. The chain is built from TRBV6-5 and TRBJ2-1, with TRBD1 matching over 7 bases. The CDR3 has 16 residues. CDR1 and CDR2 from the germline V gene are MNHEY and SVGAGI. Trimming took 5 bases from V and 0 from J; bases not matched to a gene: 7.

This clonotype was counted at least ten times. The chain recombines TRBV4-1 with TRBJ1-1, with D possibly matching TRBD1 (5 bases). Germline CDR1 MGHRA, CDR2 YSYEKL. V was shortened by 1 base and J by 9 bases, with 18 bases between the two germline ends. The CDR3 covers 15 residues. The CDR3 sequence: CASSQARSTDHKAFF. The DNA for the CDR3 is TGCGCCAGCAGCCAAGCCCGTTCGACAGATCACAAAGCTTTCTTT.

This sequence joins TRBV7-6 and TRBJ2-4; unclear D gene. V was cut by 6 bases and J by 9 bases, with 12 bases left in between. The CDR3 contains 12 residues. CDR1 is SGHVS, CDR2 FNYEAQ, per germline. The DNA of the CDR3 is TGTGCCAGCAGTCCTCTCGCTGGCATTCAGTACTTC. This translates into CASSPLAGIQYF.

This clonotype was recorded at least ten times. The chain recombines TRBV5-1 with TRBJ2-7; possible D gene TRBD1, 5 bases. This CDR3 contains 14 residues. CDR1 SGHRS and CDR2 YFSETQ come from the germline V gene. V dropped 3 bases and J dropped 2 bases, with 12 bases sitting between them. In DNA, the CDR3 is TGCGCCAGCAGCTCAGACAGTGAGGCCTACGAGCAGTACTTC. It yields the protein CASSSDSEAYEQYF.

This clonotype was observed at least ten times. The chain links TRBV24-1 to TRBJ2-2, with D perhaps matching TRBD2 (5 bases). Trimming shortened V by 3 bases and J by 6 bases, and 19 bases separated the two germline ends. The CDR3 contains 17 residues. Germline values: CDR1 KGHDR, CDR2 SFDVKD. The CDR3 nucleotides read TGTGCCACCAGTGATACCCCTCCGGGGAGTCGTGCCGGGGAGCTGTTTTTT. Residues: CATSDTPPGSRAGELFF.

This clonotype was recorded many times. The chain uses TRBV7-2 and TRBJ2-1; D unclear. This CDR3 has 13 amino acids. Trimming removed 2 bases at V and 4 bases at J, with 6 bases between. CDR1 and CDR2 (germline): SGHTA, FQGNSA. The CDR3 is CASSLTTYNEQFF. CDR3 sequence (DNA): TGTGCCAGCAGCTTAACGACGTACAATGAGCAGTTCTTC. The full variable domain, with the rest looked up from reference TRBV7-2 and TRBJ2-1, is GAGVSQSPSNKVTEKGKDVELRCDPISGHTALYWYRQSLGQGLEFLIYFQGNSAPDKSGLPSDRFSAERTGGSVSTLTIQRTQQEDSAVYLCASSLTTYNEQFFGPGTRLTVL.